Listed here are 18 T cell receptor beta chains from one sample, sequenced in a study of blood T cells in healthy people across ages (dated by TCRdb to between 2014 and 2017). Receptors were amplified or captured by 5' RACE. The run used an Illumina HiSeq 2500. A second PCR of about 7 to 12 cycles was performed with a sample-barcoded 5' primer and a J-beta primer mix. TCRdb reworked the public reads: Q25 trimming with fastp, MiXCR clone assembly, productive beta chains retained. A single entry per CDR3 protein holds the most common genes and DNA from its merged rows. Present in this sample are about 600,000 distinct CDR3 sequences, roughly 48% of which were seen just once. The biggest ten clones account for 20% to 25% of the sample. Sequences were obtained from blood. These TCRs come from an elderly man in good health.

The genes are TRBV5-1 and TRBJ2-5, with 8 bases matching TRBD1. The DNA end is more similar to TRBJ2-4, so the J call may be wrong. Germline V gene sequence: CDR1 SGHRS, CDR2 YFSETQ. The CDR3 extends over 19 amino acids. The CDR3 DNA follows: TGCGCCAGCAGCACAGGGGGACAGACCTCCAAATTAGCCAAAAACATTCAGTACTTC. Amino acid sequence: CASSTGGQTSKLAKNIQYF.

This clonotype was counted only a few times. The V call is TRBV20-1, the J call TRBJ2-1; no definite D call. Germline assignment: CDR1 DFQATT and CDR2 SNEGSKA (reference sequence). The CDR3 is 15 amino acids. The germline V and J ends were trimmed by 3 bases and 0 bases, with 12 bases remaining between them. CDR3: CSARETPHSYNEQFF. The CDR3 nucleotides read TGCAGTGCTAGGGAGACTCCCCACTCCTACAATGAGCAGTTCTTC.

CDR3 nucleotide sequence: TGTGCCAGCAGTCCCCCGCCCGGGGGGATCTACGAGCAGTACTTC. Its translation is CASSPPPGGIYEQYF. The V call is TRBV28, the J call TRBJ2-7; 7 bases agree with TRBD2. From germline, CDR1 is MDHEN and CDR2 SYDVKM. Trimming cost V 5 bases and J 3 bases; bases outside gene matches: 10. The CDR3 is 15 amino acids.

V and J are TRBV7-2 and TRBJ2-7, with D perhaps matching TRBD1 (5 bases). Trimming removed 8 bases from V and 3 bases from J, with 14 bases in between. Per germline, CDR1 SGHTA and CDR2 FQGNSA. The CDR3 consists of 13 residues. CDR3 loop: CASARDFSYEQYF. CDR3 coding DNA: TGTGCCAGCGCCAGGGATTTCAGCTACGAGCAGTACTTC.

This clonotype was detected only a few times. This sequence joins TRBV7-2 and TRBJ2-7; tentative D call: TRBD2 (5 bases). Per germline, CDR1 SGHTA and CDR2 FQGNSA. This CDR3 region has 14 residues. Trimming left V 1 base short and J 2 bases short, with 9 bases between. As DNA, the CDR3 is TGTACCAGCAGCTTAGGTCTAGCTCCCTACGAGCAGTACTTC. Residues: CTSSLGLAPYEQYF.

Note on this clonotype: This may be a read error, as it is one base from a much larger clone. The rearrangement links TRBV7-9 to TRBJ2-7; TRBD2 matches at 7 bases. J was trimmed by 7 bases and V by 5 bases; bases with no gene match: 5. This CDR3 contains 12 residues. Germline V gene lookup returns CDR1 SEHNR and CDR2 FQNEAQ (reference sequence). For the CDR3, the DNA is TGTGCCAGCAGCAGGGGAGGGCGGGAGCAGTACTTC. Protein product: CASSRGGREQYF.

The count of this clonotype is one. The chain is built from TRBV5-1 and TRBJ2-3; D possibly corresponds to TRBD2 (6 bases). This CDR3 comprises 14 residues. Trimming stripped 2 bases from V and 4 bases from J, with 11 bases between. Germline V gives CDR1 SGHRS, CDR2 YFSETQ. CDR3 nucleotide sequence: TGCGCCAGCAGCTTATCGGGGGAGGCAGATACGCAGTATTTT. Residues: CASSLSGEADTQYF.

This clonotype was seen only a few times. V is TRBV10-3 and J is TRBJ2-1; D remains ambiguous. The CDR3 has 14 residues. Germline V gene lookup returns CDR1 ENHRY and CDR2 SYGVKD. V was pared by 2 bases and J by 0 bases, with 5 bases between. The CDR3, as DNA: TGTGCCATCAGTGAGCGCCTCTCCTACAATGAGCAGTTCTTC. Protein sequence: CAISERLSYNEQFF.

This rearrangement joins TRBV7-2 to TRBJ1-1; D is possibly TRBD1 (5 bases). V lost 8 bases, J lost 2 bases, and 9 bases lay in between. Germline values: CDR1 SGHTA, CDR2 FQGNSA. This CDR3 contains 12 residues. Here the CDR3 reads CASGTVNTEAFF. CDR3 sequence (DNA): TGTGCCAGCGGGACGGTTAACACTGAAGCTTTCTTT.

This rearrangement joins TRBV27 to TRBJ2-2; D perhaps matches TRBD1 (5 bases). The CDR3 totals 16 residues. The V and J ends lost 2 bases and 2 bases respectively, with 12 bases between them. The germline CDR1 and CDR2 sequences are MNHEY and SMNVEV (reference sequence). DNA of the CDR3: TGTGCCAGCAGTTTAATGGGGCAGGGAAACACCGGGGAGCTGTTTTTT. Translation: CASSLMGQGNTGELFF.

The chain recombines TRBV27 with TRBJ2-5; D gene unclear. This CDR3 region has 13 residues. The V gene lost 6 bases and the J gene lost 5 bases, with 13 bases spanning the gap. The germline gives CDR1 MNHEY, CDR2 SMNVEV (reference sequence). CDR3 nucleotide sequence: TGTGCCAGCAGACCCCCCAGAGCCGAGACCCAGTACTTC. It translates to CASRPPRAETQYF.

Of note for this clonotype: A much larger clonotype is one base distant, so this may be a read error. This chain joins TRBV9 and TRBJ2-1, with TRBD2 matching 8 bases. The J call is in doubt because the DNA end fits TRBJ2-7 better. The CDR3 loop spans 16 amino acids. Germline CDR1 is SGDLS and CDR2 is YYNGEE. CDR3 DNA sequence: TGTGCCAGCAGCGTACGAGCGGGAGCCCTCTACAATGAGCAGTACTTC. This codes for CASSVRAGALYNEQYF.

The rearrangement links TRBV7-8 to TRBJ2-3, with TRBD2 matching 10 bases. Germline V CDR1 and CDR2: SGHVS, FQNEAQ. This CDR3 spans 14 amino acids. The junction had 5 bases not matched to a gene; V was cut back by 5 bases and J by 6 bases. In DNA, the CDR3 is TGTGCCAGCAGCGCCCGGACTAGCGGTGATACGCAGTATTTT. Amino acid sequence: CASSARTSGDTQYF. Using reference TRBV7-8 and TRBJ2-3 for the parts outside the CDR3, the full variable domain is GAGVSQSPRYKVAKRGQDVALRCDPISGHVSLFWYQQALGQGPEFLTYFQNEAQLDKSGLPSDRFFAERPEGSVSTLKIQRTQQEDSAVYLCASSARTSGDTQYFGPGTRLTVL.

The V and J genes are TRBV29-1 and TRBJ1-1, with D possibly TRBD1 on 5 matching bases. Germline lookup yields CDR1 SQVTM and CDR2 ANQGSEA. This CDR3 has 13 amino acids. The V end lost 6 bases, the J end lost 1 base, and 12 bases lay between the germline ends. Written as DNA, the CDR3 is TGCAGCGTGGGGCCAGGTTCGAACACTGAAGCTTTCTTT. Encoded protein: CSVGPGSNTEAFF.

The rearrangement links TRBV5-1 to TRBJ2-2; 8 bases map to TRBD1. The V and J ends lost 3 bases and 4 bases, in that order; junction bases with no gene match: 8. The CDR3 loop spans 16 amino acids. The germline V gene has CDR1 SGHRS and CDR2 YFSETQ. The CDR3 is CASSSGRGPITGELFF. In nucleotides, the CDR3 is TGCGCCAGCAGCTCAGGCAGGGGGCCGATCACCGGGGAGCTGTTTTTT.

The V gene is TRBV20-1, the J gene TRBJ2-1, with a possible D match to TRBD2 (6 bases). The V end lost 1 base, the J end lost 1 base, and 14 bases lay between the germline ends. The CDR3 has 16 amino acids. CDR1 is DFQATT, CDR2 SNEGSKA, per germline (reference sequence). The CDR3 DNA is TGCAGTGCTAGAGTGAGAGTAGCGGCGTCCTACAATGAGCAGTTCTTC. Its protein product is CSARVRVAASYNEQFF.

The gene calls are TRBV7-2 and TRBJ1-2; D might be TRBD1 (5 bases). CDR1 and CDR2 from the germline V gene are SGHTA and FQGNSA. This CDR3 comprises 13 residues. Deletions cut 5 bases from V and 4 bases from J, with 11 bases between. The CDR3 reads CASSRDSSYGYTF. The CDR3 DNA reads TGTGCCAGCAGCCGAGACAGCAGCTATGGCTACACCTTC.

To note about this clonotype: Just one base apart from a much larger clone, this may be a read error. This chain links TRBV6-5 with TRBJ1-1; D gene unclear. This CDR3 is 13 amino acids long. The germline gives CDR1 MNHEY, CDR2 SVGAGI. In nucleotides, the CDR3 is TGTGCCGGCAGAATGATGACCACCACTGAAGCTTTCTTT. It encodes CAGRMMTTTEAFF.